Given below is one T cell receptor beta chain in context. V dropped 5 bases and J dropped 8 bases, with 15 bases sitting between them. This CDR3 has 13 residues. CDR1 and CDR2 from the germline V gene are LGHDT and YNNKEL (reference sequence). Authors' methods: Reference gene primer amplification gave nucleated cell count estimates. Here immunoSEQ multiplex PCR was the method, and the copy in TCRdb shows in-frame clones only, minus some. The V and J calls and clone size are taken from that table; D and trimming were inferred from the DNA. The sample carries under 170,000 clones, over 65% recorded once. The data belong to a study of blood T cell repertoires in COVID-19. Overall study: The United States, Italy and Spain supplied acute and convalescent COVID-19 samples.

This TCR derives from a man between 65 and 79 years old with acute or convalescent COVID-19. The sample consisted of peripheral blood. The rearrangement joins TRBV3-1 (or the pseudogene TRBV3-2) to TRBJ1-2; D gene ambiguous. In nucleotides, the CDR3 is TGTGCCAGCAGCTTTCCGGCGGAGAGGGGCTACACCTTC. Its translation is CASSFPAERGYTF.